This TCR beta chain was obtained from a study of response to subunit inactivated influenza vaccine. Study outcomes and limitations: Authors suggested that a seasonal influenza vaccination recruits few new T cells each time.

The CDR3 sequence is 12 residues long. V shed 6 bases and J shed 6 bases, with 10 bases lying between them. In germline, CDR1 is MNHEY, CDR2 SVGEGT. As concerns this clonotype: Its antigen is unknown.

TCRdb used MiXCR to reprocess the RT-PCR reads, holding one entry per CDR3 protein. The sample holds about half a million distinct CDR3 sequences, roughly 23% seen once. The source was CD4+ T cells sorted from PBMCs, collected 5 to 6 days after vaccination. This sequence was found in a man aged 45-60 years who received an inactivated influenza vaccine. The gene calls are TRBV6-2 or TRBV6-3 and TRBJ2-3, with D hard to call. CDR3 in DNA: TGTGCCAGCAGCGCATATGGGGATACGCAGTATTTT. Its translation: CASSAYGDTQYF.